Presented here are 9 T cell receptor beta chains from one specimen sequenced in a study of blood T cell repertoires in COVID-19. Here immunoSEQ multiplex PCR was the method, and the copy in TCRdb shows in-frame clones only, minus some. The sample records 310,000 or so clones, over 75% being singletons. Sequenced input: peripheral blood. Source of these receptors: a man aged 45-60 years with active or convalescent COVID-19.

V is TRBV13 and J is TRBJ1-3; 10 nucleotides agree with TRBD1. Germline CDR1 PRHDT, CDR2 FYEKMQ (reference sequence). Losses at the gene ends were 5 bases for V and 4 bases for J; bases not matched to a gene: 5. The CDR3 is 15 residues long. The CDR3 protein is CASSRGTGEGNTIYF. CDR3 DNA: TGTGCCAGCAGCAGGGGGACAGGGGAAGGAAACACCATATATTTT.

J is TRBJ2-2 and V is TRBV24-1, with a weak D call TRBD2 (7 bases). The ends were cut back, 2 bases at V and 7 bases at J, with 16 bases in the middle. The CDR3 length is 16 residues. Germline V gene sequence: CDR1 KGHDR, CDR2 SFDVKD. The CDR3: CATSDSPGGAIGELFF. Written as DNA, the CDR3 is TGTGCCACCAGTGATTCCCCTGGGGGGGCGATCGGGGAGCTGTTTTTT.

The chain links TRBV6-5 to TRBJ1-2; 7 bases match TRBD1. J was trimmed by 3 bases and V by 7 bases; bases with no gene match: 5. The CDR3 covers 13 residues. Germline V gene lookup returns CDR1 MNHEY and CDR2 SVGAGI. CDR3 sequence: CASTRQGYYGYTF. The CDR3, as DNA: TGTGCCAGCACCCGACAGGGCTACTATGGCTACACCTTC.

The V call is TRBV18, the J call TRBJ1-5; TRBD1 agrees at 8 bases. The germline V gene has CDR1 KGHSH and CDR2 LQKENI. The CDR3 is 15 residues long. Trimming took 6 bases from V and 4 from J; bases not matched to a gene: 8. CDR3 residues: CASSLTGGGNQPQHF. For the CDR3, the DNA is TGTGCCAGCTCTCTCACAGGGGGAGGTAATCAGCCCCAGCATTTT.

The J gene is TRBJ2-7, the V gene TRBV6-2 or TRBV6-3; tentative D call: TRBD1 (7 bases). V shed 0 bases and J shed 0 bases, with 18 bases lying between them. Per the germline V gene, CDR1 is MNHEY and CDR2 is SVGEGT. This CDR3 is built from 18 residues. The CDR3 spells CASSYSLRGRGNSYEQYF. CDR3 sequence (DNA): TGTGCCAGCAGTTACTCTCTGCGGGGCAGGGGGAACTCCTACGAGCAGTACTTC.

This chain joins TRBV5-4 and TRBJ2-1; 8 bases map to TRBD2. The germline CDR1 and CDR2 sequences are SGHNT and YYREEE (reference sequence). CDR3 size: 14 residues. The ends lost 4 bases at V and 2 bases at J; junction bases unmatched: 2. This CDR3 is CASSAGGPYNEQFF. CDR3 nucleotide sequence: TGTGCCAGCAGCGCGGGAGGTCCCTACAATGAGCAGTTCTTC.

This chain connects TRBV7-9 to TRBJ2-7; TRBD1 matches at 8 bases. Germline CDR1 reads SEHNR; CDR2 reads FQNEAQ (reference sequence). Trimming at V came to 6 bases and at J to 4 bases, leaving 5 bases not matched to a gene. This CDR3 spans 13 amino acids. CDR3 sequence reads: CASRATGVYEQYF. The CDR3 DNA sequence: TGTGCCAGCAGGGCGACAGGGGTATACGAGCAGTACTTC.

CDR3 region: CASTFILRAGTEAFF. Written as DNA, the CDR3 is TGTGCCAGCACCTTTATTCTCCGAGCTGGCACTGAAGCTTTCTTT. The rearrangement joins TRBV28 to TRBJ1-1; D gene ambiguous. This CDR3 region has 15 residues. The V end lost 7 bases, the J end lost 4 bases, and 19 bases lay between the germline ends. From germline, CDR1 is MDHEN and CDR2 SYDVKM.

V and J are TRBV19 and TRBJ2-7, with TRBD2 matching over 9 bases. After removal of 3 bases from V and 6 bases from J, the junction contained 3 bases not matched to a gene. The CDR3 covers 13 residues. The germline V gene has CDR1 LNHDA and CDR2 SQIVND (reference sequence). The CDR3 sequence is CASSMLAGAEQYF. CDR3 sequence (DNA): TGTGCCAGTAGTATGTTAGCGGGGGCCGAGCAGTACTTC.